This record covers a single TCR beta chain. V lost 1 base, J lost 1 base, and 15 bases lay in between. Looked up from germline, CDR1 is LGHDT and CDR2 is YNNKEL (reference sequence). This CDR3 is built from 17 residues. These data originate in a study of blood T cell repertoires in COVID-19. The method was immunoSEQ multiplex PCR; TCRdb's version includes in-frame clones alone and lacks a portion of them. The table shows about 140,000 clones, with about 87% occurring only once. V gene TRBV3-1 (or the pseudogene TRBV3-2) combines with J gene TRBJ2-3; D is perhaps TRBD1 (6 bases). The TCR sequence derives from a man aged 55-75 years with active or convalescent COVID-19. Source material: peripheral blood. The CDR3: CASSQVLAGDGTDTQYF. The CDR3, as DNA: TGTGCCAGCAGCCAAGTCTTGGCAGGGGACGGCACAGATACGCAGTATTTT.